The clone carrying this T cell receptor beta chain was seen more than once but under ten times. This entry belongs to a study of blood T cells in healthy people across ages. Extraction yielded at least 5.5 micrograms of total RNA per sample. A second PCR, run for about 6 to 11 cycles, used a sample-barcoded 5' primer plus a J-beta primer mix. TCRdb itself ran the 5' RACE reads through MiXCR, one entry per CDR3 protein. The table has 1.5 million to 2 million distinct CDR3 sequences, approximately 32% seen once. Trimming stripped 8 bases from V and 4 bases from J, with 8 bases between. The CDR3 runs to 12 residues. Germline V lookup: CDR1 SNHLY, CDR2 FYNNEI.

V gene TRBV2 combines with J gene TRBJ1-4, with D possibly TRBD1 on 5 matching bases. The sample consisted of blood. This clonotype was sampled from a woman aged 25 to 39 in good health. The CDR3 DNA reads as TGTGCCAGCCAGGGAGATAATGAAAAACTGTTTTTT. Translating it yields CASQGDNEKLFF.